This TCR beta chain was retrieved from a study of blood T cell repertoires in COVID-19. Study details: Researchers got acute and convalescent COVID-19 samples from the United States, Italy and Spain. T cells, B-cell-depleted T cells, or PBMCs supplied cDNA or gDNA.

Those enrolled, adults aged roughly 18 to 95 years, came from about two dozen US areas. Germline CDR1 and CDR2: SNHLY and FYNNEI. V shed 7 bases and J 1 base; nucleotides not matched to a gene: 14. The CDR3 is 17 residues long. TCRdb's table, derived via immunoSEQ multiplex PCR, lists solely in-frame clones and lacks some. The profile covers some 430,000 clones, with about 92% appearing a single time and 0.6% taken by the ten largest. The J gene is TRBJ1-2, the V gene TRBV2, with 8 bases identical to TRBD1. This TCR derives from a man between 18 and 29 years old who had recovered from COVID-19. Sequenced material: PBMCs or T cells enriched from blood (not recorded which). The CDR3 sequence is CASKPRTGTNRNYGYTF. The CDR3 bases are TGTGCCAGCAAACCCCGGACAGGGACGAATCGTAACTATGGCTACACCTTC.